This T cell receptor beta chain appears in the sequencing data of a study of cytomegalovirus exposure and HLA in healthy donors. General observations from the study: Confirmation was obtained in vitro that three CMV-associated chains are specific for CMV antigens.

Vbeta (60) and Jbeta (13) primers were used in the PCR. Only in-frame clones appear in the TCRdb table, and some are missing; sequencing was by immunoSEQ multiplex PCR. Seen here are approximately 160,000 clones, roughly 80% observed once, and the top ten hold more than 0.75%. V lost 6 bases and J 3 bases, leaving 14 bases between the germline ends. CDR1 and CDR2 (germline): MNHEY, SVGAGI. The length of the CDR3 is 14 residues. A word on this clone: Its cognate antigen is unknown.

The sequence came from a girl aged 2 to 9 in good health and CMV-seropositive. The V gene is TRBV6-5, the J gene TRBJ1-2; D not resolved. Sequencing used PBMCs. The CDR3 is CASSPTGVHYGYTF. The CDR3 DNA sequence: TGTGCCAGCAGCCCGACGGGTGTTCACTATGGCTACACCTTC.